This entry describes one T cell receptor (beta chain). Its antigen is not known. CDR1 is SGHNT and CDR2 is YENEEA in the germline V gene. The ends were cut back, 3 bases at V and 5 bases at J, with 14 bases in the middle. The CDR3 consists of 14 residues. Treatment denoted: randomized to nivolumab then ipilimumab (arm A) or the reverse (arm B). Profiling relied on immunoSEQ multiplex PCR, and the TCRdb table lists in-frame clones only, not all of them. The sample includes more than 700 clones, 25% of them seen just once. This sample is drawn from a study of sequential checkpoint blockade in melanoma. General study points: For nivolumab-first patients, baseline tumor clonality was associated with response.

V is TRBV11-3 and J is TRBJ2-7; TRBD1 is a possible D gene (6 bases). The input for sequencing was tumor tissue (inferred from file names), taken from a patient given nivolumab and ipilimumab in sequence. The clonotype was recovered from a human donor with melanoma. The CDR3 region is CASSLGDTRDEQYF. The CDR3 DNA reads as TGTGCCAGCAGCTTGGGGGACACTAGGGACGAGCAGTACTTC.